Listed below are T cell receptor beta chains from one sample, sequenced in a study of breast tumors, draining lymph nodes, adjacent tissues. TCRdb analysed the multiplex PCR reads with MiXCR anew, one entry per CDR3 protein. The sample records around 12,000 distinct CDR3 sequences, 62% being singletons. The specimen was tumor-adjacent breast tissue. The source is a female donor with breast cancer. Some clones in this sample may be carry-over from other donors' samples. Both conserved end residues are part of each CDR3. Fields, in order: clone size, D gene, J gene, V gene, CDR3 DNA, CDR3 protein. The D gene is left open where the match is weak. The size of a clone is reported for some rows only, either as once, few or many, or as a class for expanded clones.

>.|.|TRBJ1-3|TRBV6-5
TGTGCCAGCAGTGACCTCAGGGCCATATATTTT
CASSDLRAIYF
>.|.|TRBJ1-3|TRBV7-2
TGTGCCAGCAGCTTAGGGGGACCGCGGATTATGCGAAACACCATATATTTT
CASSLGGPRIMRNTIYF
>.|.|TRBJ2-7|TRBV7-8
TGTGCCCACAGCTTAGGTACCTTACGGCAGTACTTC
CAHSLGTLRQYF
>medium-sized|TRBD2|TRBJ2-1|TRBV5-4
TGTGCCAGCCTATTGGGGGGGGACAATGAGCAGTTCTTC
CASLLGGDNEQFF
>many|.|TRBJ2-7|TRBV6-2/TRBV6-3
TGTGCCAGCAGCCTGTTGGGGGGCTACGAGCAGTACTTC
CASSLLGGYEQYF
>.|TRBD1|TRBJ1-3|TRBV2
TGTGCCAGCAGTCGGGACAGGGAGAGCGGAAACACCATATATTTT
CASSRDRESGNTIYF
>.|.|TRBJ2-3|TRBV4-2
TGTGCCAGCCACCGAGGGGCCACAGATACGCAGTATTTT
CASHRGATDTQYF
>.|TRBD1|TRBJ2-7|TRBV2
TGTGCCAGCAGTGATGGACAGGGACTCCAGCAGTGCTTC
CASSDGQGLQQCF
>.|TRBD1|TRBJ2-7|TRBV6-1
TGTGCCAGCACTCGACTGGACAGGCCCTACGAGCAGCACTTC
CASTRLDRPYEQHF
>many|.|TRBJ2-7|TRBV6-1
TGTGCCAGCAGTGAGTACTACGAGCAGTACTTC
CASSEYYEQYF
>once|.|TRBJ1-4|TRBV15
TGTGCCACCAACAGAGGAGCAACTAATGAAAAACTGTTTTTT
CATNRGATNEKLFF
>.|.|TRBJ2-5|TRBV10-2
TGCGCCAGCAGTGAAGGGGGGGGCGGTGAGACCCAGTACTTC
CASSEGGGGETQYF
>.|TRBD1|TRBJ2-5|TRBV11-2
TGTGCCGGCAGCTTAGACGGGCCGGCACAGGGGAAAGAGACCCAGTACTTC
CAGSLDGPAQGKETQYF
>.|TRBD1|TRBJ1-4|TRBV19
TGTGCCAGCGGACAGGGGGTAAGACAACTGTTTTTT
CASGQGVRQLFF
>once|.|TRBJ2-1|TRBV4-1
TGCGCCAGCAGCCAAGTGGACTTAGTGTCCTACAATGAGCAGTTCTTC
CASSQVDLVSYNEQFF
>.|.|TRBJ2-7|TRBV14
TGTGCCAGCAGCCACGAGGGGACCTACGAGCAGTACTTC
CASSHEGTYEQYF
>.|.|TRBJ2-1|TRBV12-5
TGTACTAGTGGCGTCACGGAGAGCTCCTACAATGAGCAGTTCTTC
CTSGVTESSYNEQFF
>.|.|TRBJ1-6|TRBV14
TGTGCCAGCAGTGAACGGGGCTATTCACCCCTCCACTTT
CASSERGYSPLHF
>.|TRBD1|TRBJ1-6|TRBV12-3/TRBV12-4
TGTGCCAGCAGCCCCGGGACAGGGGTCTCACCCCTCCACTTT
CASSPGTGVSPLHF
>.|TRBD2|TRBJ2-7|TRBV9
TGTGCCAGCAGCCCCTATAGCGGGGACTCCTACGAGCAGTACTTC
CASSPYSGDSYEQYF
>many|TRBD1|TRBJ1-1|TRBV7-8
TGTGCCAGCAGCTTAAGGGGACAGAGTCACACTGAAGCTTTCTTT
CASSLRGQSHTEAFF
>.|.|TRBJ2-7|TRBV14
TGTGCCAGCAGCCAAGAGGGGACCTCCTACGAGCAGTACTTC
CASSQEGTSYEQYF
>.|.|TRBJ1-2|TRBV12-3/TRBV12-4
TGTGCCAGCAGTTTCCAACGGAAAACTAATGGCTACACCTTC
CASSFQRKTNGYTF
>many|.|TRBJ2-3|TRBV18
TGTGCCAGCTCACAAGGGATAGGCGACGGCACAGATACGCAGTATTTT
CASSQGIGDGTDTQYF
>.|.|TRBJ2-7|TRBV6-5
TGTGCCAGCAGTCATGGGTTCGAGCAGTACTTC
CASSHGFEQYF
>.|TRBD1|TRBJ1-2|TRBV6-5
TGTGCCAGCAGTCACCGGGACAGGGGGCATGGCTACACCTTC
CASSHRDRGHGYTF
>.|.|TRBJ2-7|TRBV20-1
TGCAGTGCCAGGGAAGGTGAGCAGTACTTC
CSAREGEQYF
>.|.|TRBJ2-3|TRBV2
TGTGCCAGCAGAGTTAGGGGTGCAGATACGCAGTATTTT
CASRVRGADTQYF
>many|.|TRBJ2-7|TRBV7-2
TGTGCCAGCAGCTTACATCCACAGGGGACTTCCTACGAGCAGTACTTC
CASSLHPQGTSYEQYF
>large|TRBD2|TRBJ2-1|TRBV4-3
TGCGCCAGCAGCCAAGGGACTAGCGGGAAGGCTTACAATGAGCAGTTCTTC
CASSQGTSGKAYNEQFF
>.|.|TRBJ1-6|TRBV12-3/TRBV12-4
TGTGCCAGCAGTTCGTCCAGGGACTCACCCCTCCACTTT
CASSSSRDSPLHF
>.|TRBD2|TRBJ2-3|TRBV7-8
TGTGCCAGCAGCACAGGGACTAGCGTCAACACAGATACGCAGTATTTT
CASSTGTSVNTDTQYF
>many|.|TRBJ1-5|TRBV28
TGTGCCAGCAGTCTCCTGGGACAGCCCCAGCATTTT
CASSLLGQPQHF
>many|.|TRBJ1-2|TRBV3-1
TGTGCCAGCAGCCTCTTGACCGGGGTCTACACCTTC
CASSLLTGVYTF
>.|.|TRBJ1-5|TRBV29-1
TGCAGCGTTGAAGTGTGGCCCAATCAGCCCCAGCATTTT
CSVEVWPNQPQHF
>once|TRBD1|TRBJ1-5|TRBV5-1
TGCGCCAGCAGCGCCGGGCCCGGGACAGGGGGCCAGCCCCAGCATTTT
CASSAGPGTGGQPQHF
>.|.|TRBJ2-7|TRBV5-1
TGCGCCAACAGCTCGCGAGGGCTATCGAATGAGCAGTACTTC
CANSSRGLSNEQYF
>many|TRBD2|TRBJ2-1|TRBV9
TGTGCCAGCAGCACCACTAGCGATAGCTCCTACAATGAGCAGTTCTTC
CASSTTSDSSYNEQFF
>.|TRBD2|TRBJ2-3|TRBV4-1
TGCGCCAGCGGAATGGGACTAGCGGGGGCAGATACGCAGTATTTT
CASGMGLAGADTQYF
>large|TRBD2|TRBJ2-5|TRBV7-2
TGTGCCAGCAGCTTAGCTCGAGGCGGGAGGGAACAAGAGACCCAGTACTTC
CASSLARGGREQETQYF
>once|.|TRBJ2-7|TRBV10-2
TGCGCCAGCAGTCCCGGGTCCCACTATGACGAGCAGTACTTC
CASSPGSHYDEQYF
>.|.|TRBJ2-1|TRBV20-1
TGCAGTGCCCCGTCAACCATTGGGCTCTACAATGAGCAGTTCTTC
CSAPSTIGLYNEQFF
>.|.|TRBJ1-4|TRBV15
TGTGCCACCAGCACCAGGTTGGAAGAAAAACTGTTTTTT
CATSTRLEEKLFF
>.|.|TRBJ1-5|TRBV7-8
TGTGCCAGCAGCTTAGAGTCAGGTATCCAGCCCCAGCATTTT
CASSLESGIQPQHF
>.|.|TRBJ1-4|TRBV19
TGTGCCAGTAGTTTTGGACAGCAGTCCAGCGAACTGTTTTTT
CASSFGQQSSELFF
>.|.|TRBJ2-5|TRBV3-1
TGCGCCAGCAGCCAAGCCATCAAAGGTACACAAGAGACCCAGTACTTC
CASSQAIKGTQETQYF
>once|TRBD1|TRBJ2-3|TRBV5-1
TGCGCCAGCAGCTTGGAGGGACAGGGGACCGATACGCAGTATTTT
CASSLEGQGTDTQYF
>.|TRBD1|TRBJ1-6|TRBV7-2
TGTGCCAGCAGCTACAGGGGGTCACCCCTCCACTTT
CASSYRGSPLHF
>.|.|TRBJ2-1|TRBV20-1
TGCAGTGCTAGGGACTCCAATCTACAGAATGAGCAGTTCTTC
CSARDSNLQNEQFF
>.|.|TRBJ2-2|TRBV7-8
TGTGCCAGCAGCTTAGATTTCGTGAGCACCGGGGAGCTGTTTTTT
CASSLDFVSTGELFF
>many|.|TRBJ1-6|TRBV5-5
TGTGCCAGCAGCTTGCTTTCTGCCTCACCCCTCCACTTT
CASSLLSASPLHF
>.|.|TRBJ2-1|TRBV18
TGTGCCAGCTCACCGAGTGGAGTCAATGAGCAGTTCTTC
CASSPSGVNEQFF
>.|.|TRBJ2-7|TRBV5-1
TGCGCCAGCAGCGCCCGCTCCTACGAGCAGTACTTC
CASSARSYEQYF
>.|.|TRBJ1-5|TRBV10-3
TGTGCCATCAGTGAGTCCCCCTTTGCCCTGAATAGCAATCAGCCCCAGCATTTT
CAISESPFALNSNQPQHF
>.|.|TRBJ1-2|TRBV30
TGTGCCTGGAGTCCGGACGGGAACTATGGCTACACCTTC
CAWSPDGNYGYTF